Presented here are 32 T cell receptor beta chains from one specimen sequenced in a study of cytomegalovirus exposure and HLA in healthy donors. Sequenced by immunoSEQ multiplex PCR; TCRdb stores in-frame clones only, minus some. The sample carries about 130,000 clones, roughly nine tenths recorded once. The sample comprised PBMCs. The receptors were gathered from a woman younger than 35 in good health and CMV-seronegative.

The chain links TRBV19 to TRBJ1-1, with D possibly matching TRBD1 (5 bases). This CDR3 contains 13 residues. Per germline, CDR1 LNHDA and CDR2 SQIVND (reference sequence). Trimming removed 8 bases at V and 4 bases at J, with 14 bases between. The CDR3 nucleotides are TGTGCCAGTCGGAGGACGGGGGGCACTGAAGCTTTCTTT. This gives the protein CASRRTGGTEAFF.

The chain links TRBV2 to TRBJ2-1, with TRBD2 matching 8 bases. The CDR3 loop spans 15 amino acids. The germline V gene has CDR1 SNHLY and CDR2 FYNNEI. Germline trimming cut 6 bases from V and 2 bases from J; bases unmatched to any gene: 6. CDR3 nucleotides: TGTGCCAGCAGCGCCTTAGCGGGGACCTACAATGAGCAGTTCTTC. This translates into CASSALAGTYNEQFF.

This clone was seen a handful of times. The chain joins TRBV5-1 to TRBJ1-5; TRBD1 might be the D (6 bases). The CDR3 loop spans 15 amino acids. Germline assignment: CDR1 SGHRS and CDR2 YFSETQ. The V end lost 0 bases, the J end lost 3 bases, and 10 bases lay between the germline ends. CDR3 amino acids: CASSLVAGDNQPQHF. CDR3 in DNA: TGCGCCAGCAGCTTGGTAGCAGGGGACAATCAGCCCCAGCATTTT.

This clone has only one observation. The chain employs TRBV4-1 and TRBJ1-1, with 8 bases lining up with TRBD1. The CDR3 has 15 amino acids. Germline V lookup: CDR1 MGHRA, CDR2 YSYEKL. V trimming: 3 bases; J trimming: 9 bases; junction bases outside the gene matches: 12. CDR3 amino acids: CASSQPRTGNMQAFF. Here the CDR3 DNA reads TGCGCCAGCAGCCAGCCCCGGACAGGGAATATGCAAGCTTTCTTT.

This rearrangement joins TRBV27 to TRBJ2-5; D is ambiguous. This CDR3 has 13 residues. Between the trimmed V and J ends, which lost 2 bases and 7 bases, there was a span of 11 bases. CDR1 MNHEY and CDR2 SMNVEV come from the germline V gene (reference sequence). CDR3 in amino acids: CASSLTQFGTQYF. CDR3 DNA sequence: TGTGCCAGCAGTTTAACCCAATTCGGGACCCAGTACTTC.

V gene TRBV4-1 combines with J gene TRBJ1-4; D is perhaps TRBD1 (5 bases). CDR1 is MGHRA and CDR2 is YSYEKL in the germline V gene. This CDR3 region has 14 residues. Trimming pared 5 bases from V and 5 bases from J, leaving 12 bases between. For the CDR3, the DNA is TGCGCCAGCAGCGCGGGGACGGCGAATGAAAAACTGTTTTTT. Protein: CASSAGTANEKLFF.

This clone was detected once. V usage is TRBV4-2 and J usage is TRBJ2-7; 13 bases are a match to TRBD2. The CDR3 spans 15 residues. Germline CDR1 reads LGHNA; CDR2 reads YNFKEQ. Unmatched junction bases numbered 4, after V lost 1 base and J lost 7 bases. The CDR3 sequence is CASSQGLAGGNEQYF. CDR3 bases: TGTGCCAGCAGCCAAGGACTAGCGGGGGGAAATGAGCAGTACTTC.

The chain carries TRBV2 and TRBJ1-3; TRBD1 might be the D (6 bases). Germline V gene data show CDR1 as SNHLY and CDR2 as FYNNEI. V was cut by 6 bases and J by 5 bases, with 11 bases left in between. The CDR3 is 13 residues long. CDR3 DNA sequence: TGTGCCAGCAGCCGGGGACACCGAAACACCATATATTTT. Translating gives CASSRGHRNTIYF.

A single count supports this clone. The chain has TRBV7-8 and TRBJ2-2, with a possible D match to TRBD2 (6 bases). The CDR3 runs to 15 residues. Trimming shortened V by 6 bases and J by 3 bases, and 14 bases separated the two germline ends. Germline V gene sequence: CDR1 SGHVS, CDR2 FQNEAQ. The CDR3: CASRPQSGDTGELFF. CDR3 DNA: TGTGCCAGCAGACCTCAGTCGGGGGACACCGGGGAGCTGTTTTTT.

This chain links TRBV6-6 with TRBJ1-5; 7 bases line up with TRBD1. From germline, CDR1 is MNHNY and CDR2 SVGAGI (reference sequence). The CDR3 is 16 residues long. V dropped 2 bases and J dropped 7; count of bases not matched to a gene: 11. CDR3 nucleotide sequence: TGTGCCAGCAGTTACCCGAAGGGGGCGCAGGGGCAGCCCCAGCATTTT. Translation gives CASSYPKGAQGQPQHF.

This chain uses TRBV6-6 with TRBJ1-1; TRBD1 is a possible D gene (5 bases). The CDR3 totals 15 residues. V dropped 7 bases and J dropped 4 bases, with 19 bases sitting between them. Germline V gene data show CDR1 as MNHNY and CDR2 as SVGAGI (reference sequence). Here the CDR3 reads CASTLVGGGGTEAFF. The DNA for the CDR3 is TGTGCCAGCACCCTCGTCGGGGGAGGTGGCACTGAAGCTTTCTTT.

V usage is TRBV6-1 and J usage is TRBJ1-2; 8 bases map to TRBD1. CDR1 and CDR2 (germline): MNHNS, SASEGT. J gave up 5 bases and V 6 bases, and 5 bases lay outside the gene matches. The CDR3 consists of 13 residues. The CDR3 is CASSGQGIYGYTF. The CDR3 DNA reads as TGTGCCAGCAGCGGACAGGGAATATATGGCTACACCTTC.

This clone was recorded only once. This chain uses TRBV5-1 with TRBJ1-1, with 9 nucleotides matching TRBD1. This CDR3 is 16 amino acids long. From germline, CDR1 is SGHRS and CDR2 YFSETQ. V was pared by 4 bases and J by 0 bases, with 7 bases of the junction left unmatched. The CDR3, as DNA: TGCGCCAGCAGCCCCGGGACAGGGACCGTGAACACTGAAGCTTTCTTT. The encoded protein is CASSPGTGTVNTEAFF.

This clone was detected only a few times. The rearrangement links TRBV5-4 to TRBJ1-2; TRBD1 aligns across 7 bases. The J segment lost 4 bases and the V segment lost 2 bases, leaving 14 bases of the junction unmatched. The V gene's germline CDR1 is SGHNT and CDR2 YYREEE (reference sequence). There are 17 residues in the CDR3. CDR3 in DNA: TGTGCCAGCAGCTTACCCCATCACGTCAGGGGGTCCTATGGCTACACCTTC. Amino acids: CASSLPHHVRGSYGYTF.

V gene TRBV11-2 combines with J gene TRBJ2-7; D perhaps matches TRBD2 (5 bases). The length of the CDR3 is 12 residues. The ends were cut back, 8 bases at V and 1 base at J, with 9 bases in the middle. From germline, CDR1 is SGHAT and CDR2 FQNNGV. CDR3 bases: TGTGCCAGCCGAGGGAAATCCTACGAGCAGTACTTC. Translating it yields CASRGKSYEQYF. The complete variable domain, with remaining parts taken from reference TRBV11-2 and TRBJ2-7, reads EAGVAQSPRYKIIEKRQSVAFWCNPISGHATLYWYQQILGQGPKLLIQFQNNGVVDDSQLPKDRFSAERLKGVDSTLKIQPAKLEDSAVYLCASRGKSYEQYFGPGTRLTVT.

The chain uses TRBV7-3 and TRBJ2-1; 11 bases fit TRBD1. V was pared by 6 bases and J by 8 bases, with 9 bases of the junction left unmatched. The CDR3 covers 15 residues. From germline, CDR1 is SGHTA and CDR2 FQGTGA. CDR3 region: CASSLGQGAMYEQFF. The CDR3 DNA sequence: TGTGCCAGCAGTCTAGGACAGGGGGCAATGTATGAGCAGTTCTTC.

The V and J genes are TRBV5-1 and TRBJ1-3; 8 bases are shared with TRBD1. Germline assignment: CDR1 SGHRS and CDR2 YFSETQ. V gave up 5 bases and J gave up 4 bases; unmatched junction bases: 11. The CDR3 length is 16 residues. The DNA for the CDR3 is TGCGCCAGCAGTCCGGACAGGGTTGGTTCCGGAAACACCATATATTTT. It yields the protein CASSPDRVGSGNTIYF.

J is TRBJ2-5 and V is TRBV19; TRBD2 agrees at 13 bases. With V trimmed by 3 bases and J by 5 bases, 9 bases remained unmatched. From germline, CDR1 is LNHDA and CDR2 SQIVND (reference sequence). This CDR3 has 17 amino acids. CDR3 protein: CASSIRTSGGPRETQYF. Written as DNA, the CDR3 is TGTGCCAGTAGTATCCGGACTAGCGGGGGACCGAGGGAGACCCAGTACTTC. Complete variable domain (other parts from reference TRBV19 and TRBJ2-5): DGGITQSPKYLFRKEGQNVTLSCEQNLNHDAMYWYRQDPGQGLRLIYYSQIVNDFQKGDIAEGYSVSREKKESFPLTVTSAQKNPTAFYLCASSIRTSGGPRETQYFGPGTRLLVL.

The CDR3 bases are TGTGCCAGCAGTTACGCAGGGGGTGGAAGCTATGGCTACACCTTC. Translated: CASSYAGGGSYGYTF. The chain combines TRBV2 with TRBJ1-2; 7 positions agree with TRBD1. The CDR3 contains 15 residues. The germline V gene has CDR1 SNHLY and CDR2 FYNNEI. J gave up 4 bases and V 5 bases, and 10 bases lay outside the gene matches.

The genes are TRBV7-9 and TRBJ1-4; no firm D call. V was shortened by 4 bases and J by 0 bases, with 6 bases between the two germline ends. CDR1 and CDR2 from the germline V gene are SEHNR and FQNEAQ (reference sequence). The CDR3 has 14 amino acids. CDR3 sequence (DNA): TGTGCCAGCAGCTACAGAGCAACTAATGAAAAACTGTTTTTT. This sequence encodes CASSYRATNEKLFF.

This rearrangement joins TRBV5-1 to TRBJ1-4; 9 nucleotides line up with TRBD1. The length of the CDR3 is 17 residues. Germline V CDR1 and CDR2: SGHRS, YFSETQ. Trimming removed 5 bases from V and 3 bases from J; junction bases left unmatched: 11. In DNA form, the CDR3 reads TGCGCCAGCAGGTCTTGGACAGGGGCTGGAGCTAATGAAAAACTGTTTTTT. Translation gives CASRSWTGAGANEKLFF.

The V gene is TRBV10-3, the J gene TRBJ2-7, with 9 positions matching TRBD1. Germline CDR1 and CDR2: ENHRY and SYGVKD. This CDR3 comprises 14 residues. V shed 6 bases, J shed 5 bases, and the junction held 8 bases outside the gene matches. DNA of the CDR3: TGTGCCATCAGCTCACAGGGGGCGGATCACGAGCAGTACTTC. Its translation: CAISSQGADHEQYF.

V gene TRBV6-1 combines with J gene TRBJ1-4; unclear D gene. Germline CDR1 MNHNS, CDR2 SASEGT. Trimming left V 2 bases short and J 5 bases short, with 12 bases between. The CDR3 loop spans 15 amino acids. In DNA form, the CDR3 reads TGTGCCAGCAGTGAATTTGAGGAGGGCAATGAAAAACTGTTTTTT. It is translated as CASSEFEEGNEKLFF.

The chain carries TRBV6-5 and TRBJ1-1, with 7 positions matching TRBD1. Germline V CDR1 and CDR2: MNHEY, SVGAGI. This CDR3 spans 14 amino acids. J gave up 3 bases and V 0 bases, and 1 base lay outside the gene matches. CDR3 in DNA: TGTGCCAGCAGTTACTCACAGGGGTACACTGAAGCTTTCTTT. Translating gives CASSYSQGYTEAFF.

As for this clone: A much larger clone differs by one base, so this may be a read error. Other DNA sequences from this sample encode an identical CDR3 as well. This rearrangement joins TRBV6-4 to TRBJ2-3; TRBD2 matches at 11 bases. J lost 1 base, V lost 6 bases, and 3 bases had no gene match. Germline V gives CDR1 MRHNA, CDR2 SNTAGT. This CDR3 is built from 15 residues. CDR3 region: CASSETSGGTDTQYF. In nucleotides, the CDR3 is TGTGCCAGCAGCGAGACTAGCGGGGGCACAGATACGCAGTATTTT.

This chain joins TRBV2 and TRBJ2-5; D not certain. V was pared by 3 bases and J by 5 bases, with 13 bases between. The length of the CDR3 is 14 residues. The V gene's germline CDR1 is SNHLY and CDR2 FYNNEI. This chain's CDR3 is CASSDKRSAETQYF. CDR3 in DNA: TGTGCCAGCAGTGATAAGAGGTCTGCGGAGACCCAGTACTTC.

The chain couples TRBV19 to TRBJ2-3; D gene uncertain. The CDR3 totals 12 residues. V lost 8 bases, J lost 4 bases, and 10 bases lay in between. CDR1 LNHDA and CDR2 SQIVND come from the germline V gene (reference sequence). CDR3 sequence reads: CASGAPPDTQYF. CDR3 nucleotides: TGTGCCAGTGGAGCCCCCCCAGATACGCAGTATTTT.

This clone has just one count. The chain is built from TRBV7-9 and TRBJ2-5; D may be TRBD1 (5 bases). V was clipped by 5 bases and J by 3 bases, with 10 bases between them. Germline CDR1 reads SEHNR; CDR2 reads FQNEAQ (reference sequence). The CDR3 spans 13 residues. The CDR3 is CASSGDSKETQYF. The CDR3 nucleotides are TGTGCCAGCAGCGGAGACAGTAAAGAGACCCAGTACTTC.

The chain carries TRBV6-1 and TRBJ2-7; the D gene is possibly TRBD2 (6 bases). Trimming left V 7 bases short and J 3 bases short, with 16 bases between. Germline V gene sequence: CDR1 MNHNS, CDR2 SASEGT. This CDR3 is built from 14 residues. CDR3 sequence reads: CASIRGGENYEQYF. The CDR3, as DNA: TGTGCCAGCATTCGCGGCGGGGAAAACTACGAGCAGTACTTC.

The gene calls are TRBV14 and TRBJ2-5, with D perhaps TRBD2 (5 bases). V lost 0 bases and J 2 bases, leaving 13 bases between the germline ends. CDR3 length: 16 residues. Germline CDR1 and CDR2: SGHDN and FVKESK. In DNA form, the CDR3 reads TGTGCCAGCAGCCAAGATAAGTTTGGGGAGCAAGAGACCCAGTACTTC. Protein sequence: CASSQDKFGEQETQYF.

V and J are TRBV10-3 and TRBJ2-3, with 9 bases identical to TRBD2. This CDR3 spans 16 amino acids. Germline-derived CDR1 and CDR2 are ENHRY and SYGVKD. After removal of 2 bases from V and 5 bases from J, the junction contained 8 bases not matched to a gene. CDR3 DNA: TGTGCCATCAGTGAGAGAGGCGGGGGGGCTAGAGATACGCAGTATTTT. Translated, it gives CAISERGGGARDTQYF.

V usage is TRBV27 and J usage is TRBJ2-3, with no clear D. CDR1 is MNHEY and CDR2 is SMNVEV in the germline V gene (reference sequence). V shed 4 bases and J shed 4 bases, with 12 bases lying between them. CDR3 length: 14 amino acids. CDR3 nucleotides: TGTGCCAGCAGTTCGCCGGGTATTGCAGATACGCAGTATTTT. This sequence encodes CASSSPGIADTQYF.